This TCR beta chain stems from a study of human T cells and chemical hapten exposure. About the research overall: 2% DPC applied to an approximately 2 cm by approximately 2 cm arm area sensitized donors. Patches that contained 0.01% DPC were applied to the upper back and read at 6 days. It was small differences in pooled library volume that mainly caused per-sample TCR yields to vary.

The time point is: patch test 1, 2 weeks after DPC sensitization. Treatment described: therapeutic diphenylcyclopropenone sensitization with weekly scalp DPC. Original methodology: Samples had a median of about 95,000 TCRs, ranging roughly 20,000 to 690,600. MiXCR, run by TCRdb on the RACE reads, gives a single entry per CDR3 protein. V and J calls and clone size were set by TCRdb, not the authors. The data contain around 99,000 distinct CDR3 sequences, approximately 13% of them seen just once; the ten biggest clones take up 2.1%. The trim removed 6 bases at V and 0 bases at J, leaving 4 bases unmatched. The germline V gene has CDR1 DFQATT and CDR2 SNEGSKA (reference sequence). The CDR3 covers 14 residues. This clonotype was seen once.

The source of this sequence is a woman aged 40 to 55 with alopecia areata. Some clones in this sample may be carry-over from other donors' samples. The chain joins TRBV20-1 to TRBJ2-3, with 9 bases identical to TRBD2. This material consisted of whole blood, taken in connection with sensitization to the hapten diphenylcyclopropenone (DPC). The CDR3 DNA sequence: TGCAGTGCCCTCAGCGGGAGGAGCACAGATACGCAGTATTTT. It is translated as CSALSGRSTDTQYF.